A selection of T cell receptor beta chains follows, all from one sample in a study of shared clonotypes between healthy human individuals. The method was immunoSEQ multiplex PCR; TCRdb's version includes in-frame clones alone and lacks a portion of them. The data show roughly 480,000 clones, around three quarters seen once. Specimen: PBMCs. These receptors all come from a woman aged 40 to 49 in good health. Some clones in this sample may be carry-over from other donors' samples. The CDR3 runs from the conserved cysteine through the conserved F or W.

J gene: TRBJ1-1
V gene: TRBV7-8
CDR3 protein: CASSFLARDTEAFF

J gene: TRBJ1-5
V gene: TRBV11-2
CDR3 protein: CASSLGKNQPQHF

J gene: TRBJ2-5
V gene: TRBV5-4
CDR3 protein: CASSSGQETQYF

J gene: TRBJ2-7
V gene: TRBV28
CDR3 protein: CASRRQGYSYEQYF

J gene: TRBJ2-3
V gene: TRBV19
CDR3 protein: CASAGTDTDTQYF

J gene: TRBJ2-4
V gene: TRBV5-1
CDR3 protein: CASSPGLAGGGWTKNIQYF

J gene: TRBJ2-7
V gene: TRBV5-1
CDR3 protein: CASSLGTGSSYEQYF

J gene: TRBJ1-2
V gene: TRBV10-3
CDR3 protein: CAISAPWGRGLQQTNYGYTF

J gene: TRBJ2-1
V gene: TRBV5-6
CDR3 protein: CASSLLAGTYNEQFF

J gene: TRBJ2-6
V gene: TRBV18
CDR3 protein: CASSPTRDKGLTF

J gene: TRBJ2-1
V gene: TRBV9
CDR3 protein: CASSVGAVWGYNEQFF

J gene: TRBJ2-3
V gene: TRBV5-5
CDR3 protein: CASSSTAGAWTDSSTDTQYF

J gene: TRBJ2-5
V gene: TRBV7-9
CDR3 protein: CASSLDAVGRGETQYF